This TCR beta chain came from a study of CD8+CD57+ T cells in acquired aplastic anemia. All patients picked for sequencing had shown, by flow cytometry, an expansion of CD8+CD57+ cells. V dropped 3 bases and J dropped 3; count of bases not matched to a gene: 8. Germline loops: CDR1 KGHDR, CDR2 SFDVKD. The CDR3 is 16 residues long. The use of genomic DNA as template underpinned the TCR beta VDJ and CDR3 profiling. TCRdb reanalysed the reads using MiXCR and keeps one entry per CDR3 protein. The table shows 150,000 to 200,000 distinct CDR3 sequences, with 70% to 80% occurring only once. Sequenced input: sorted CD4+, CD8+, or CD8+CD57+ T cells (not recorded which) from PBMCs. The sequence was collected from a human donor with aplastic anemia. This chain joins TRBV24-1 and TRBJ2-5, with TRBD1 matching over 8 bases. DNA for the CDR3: TGTGCCACCAGTGATAGGAACAGGGGGGTCGAAGAGACCCAGTACTTC. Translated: CATSDRNRGVEETQYF.